The clone carrying this T cell receptor (beta chain) has ten or more counts. What it binds is not known. The CDR3 runs to 16 residues. Germline CDR1 LGHDT, CDR2 YNNKEL (reference sequence). V dropped 2 bases and J dropped 4; count of bases not matched to a gene: 6. Subjects with ophthalmopathy showed a Clinical Activity Score no lower than 3, a NOSPECS grade no lower than 4, and a duration shorter than 3 months. Patients having uncontrolled infection, another autoimmune disease, pregnancy or lactation were not included. The data were obtained in a study of T cells in Graves' hyperthyroidism and ophthalmopathy. General observations from the study: Most thyroid clonotypes that were expanded above 0.001 also turned up in blood.

Using RNA transcripts as the source, TCR beta CDR3 regions were amplified. The study used the HTBI primer set for a first-round RT-PCR of the TCR CDR3. MiXCR was run by TCRdb on the multiplex PCR reads, yielding one entry per CDR3 protein. The table lists hundreds of thousands of distinct CDR3 sequences, about a fifth of them singletons. The specimen sequenced was blood. V usage is TRBV3-1 and J usage is TRBJ1-4; TRBD1 agrees at 8 bases. The sequence came from a man aged 25-45 years with Graves' ophthalmopathy. CDR3 region: CASSQSPGQVNEKLFF. The CDR3 DNA sequence: TGTGCCAGCAGCCAATCACCGGGACAGGTTAATGAAAAACTGTTTTTT.